This T cell receptor (beta chain) appears in the sequencing data of a study of blood T cells in healthy people across ages. Study summary: About one barcoded TCR beta cDNA was captured per two T cells.

This clonotype turned up a few times. Its target is not known. Using a J-beta primer mix together with a sample-barcoded 5' primer, a second PCR was run for about 6 to 12 cycles. MiXCR, applied by TCRdb to the 5' RACE reads, yields one record per CDR3 protein. The table records some 690,000 distinct CDR3 sequences, 22% of them present only once. Overall study findings and caveats: In long-lived donors, naive CD4+ cell counts and diversity exceeded those of aged donors. With age, beta diversity per million T cells declined roughly linearly, significantly by 30 to 40.

Trimming at V came to 5 bases and at J to 3 bases, leaving 5 bases not matched to a gene. This CDR3 has 14 amino acids. Isolation recovered at least 6.5 million PBMCs from every sample. The receptor was isolated from a man in his 70s in good health. This chain links TRBV12-3 or TRBV12-4 with TRBJ1-2, with 8 bases identical to TRBD1. The material sequenced was blood. CDR3 in amino acids: CASSKGTGDYGYTF. For the CDR3, the DNA is TGTGCCAGCAGTAAAGGGACAGGAGACTATGGCTACACCTTC.